One sample yielded the 26 T cell receptor beta chains listed below, sequenced in a study of T cell changes during pregnancy in multiple sclerosis. This table comes from immunoSEQ multiplex PCR, and its TCRdb copy is limited to in-frame clones, with some not included. This table holds around 130,000 clones, roughly 92% found once. The sample in question was peripheral blood, obtained before pregnancy. These receptor sequences come from a female donor with multiple sclerosis, enrolled in a pregnancy study.

The CDR3 DNA follows: TGTGCTTCCGAGGTAGTCGGGGCTTTCTTT. Amino acid sequence: CASEVVGAFF. The V gene is TRBV30, the J gene TRBJ1-1; no definite D call. This CDR3 spans 10 amino acids. The germline V gene has CDR1 GTSNPN and CDR2 SVGIG (reference sequence).

The chain has TRBV30 and TRBJ2-2; D not certain. Trimming removed 1 base at V and 0 bases at J, with 6 bases between. There are 14 residues in the CDR3. CDR1 GTSNPN and CDR2 SVGIG come from the germline V gene (reference sequence). CDR3 DNA sequence: TGTGCCTGGAGTGGACTTTCGAACACCGGGGAGCTGTTTTTT. Residues: CAWSGLSNTGELFF.

The chain employs TRBV7-9 and TRBJ1-3; D unclear. Germline CDR1 reads SEHNR; CDR2 reads FQNEAQ (reference sequence). The CDR3 runs to 13 residues. Deletions cut 1 base from V and 8 bases from J, with 9 bases between. The CDR3 sequence is CASSLGVRYTIYF. CDR3 coding DNA: TGTGCCAGCAGCTTAGGAGTCCGGTACACCATATATTTT.

The chain is built from TRBV2 and TRBJ1-3, with 7 bases matching TRBD1. Germline loops: CDR1 SNHLY, CDR2 FYNNEI. CDR3 length: 14 amino acids. V gave up 6 bases and J gave up 2 bases; unmatched junction bases: 4. CDR3: CASSLDRAGNTIYF. CDR3 nucleotides: TGTGCCAGCAGCCTCGACAGGGCTGGAAACACCATATATTTT.

This clone occurred once. The V and J genes are TRBV7-2 and TRBJ1-4, with 10 bases matching TRBD1. The CDR3 is made up of 17 amino acids. The V segment lost 4 bases and the J segment 5 bases; nucleotides outside the gene matches: 10. Germline V lookup: CDR1 SGHTA, CDR2 FQGNSA. The CDR3, as DNA: TGTGCCAGCAGCTCCCGGACAGGGGGTAGACGGAATGAAAAACTGTTTTTT. Translation gives CASSSRTGGRRNEKLFF.

The CDR3 reads CASSGQGAINYGYTF. The CDR3 nucleotides read TGTGCCAGCAGTGGCCAGGGGGCTATTAACTATGGCTACACCTTC. The rearrangement uses TRBV25-1 and TRBJ1-2, with 8 bases fitting TRBD1. CDR3 size: 15 residues. V lost 4 bases and J lost 1; bases outside the gene matches: 5. Germline V gene sequence: CDR1 MGHDK, CDR2 SYGVNS.

The chain uses TRBV7-8 and TRBJ1-4, with no clear D. The CDR3 has 12 amino acids. V was pared by 7 bases and J by 7 bases, with 10 bases between. Germline CDR1 reads SGHVS; CDR2 reads FQNEAQ. CDR3 bases: TGTGCCAGCACCATTCGGGGTGAAAAACTGTTTTTT. The encoded protein is CASTIRGEKLFF.

The V call is TRBV2, the J call TRBJ2-3; TRBD1 might be the D (6 bases). CDR3 length: 14 residues. CDR1 is SNHLY, CDR2 FYNNEI, per germline. Trimming took off 5 bases at V and 6 bases at J, with 15 bases between the two ends. The CDR3 region is CASSIDRYGDTQYF. CDR3 coding DNA: TGTGCCAGCAGTATCGACAGGTATGGGGATACGCAGTATTTT.

This clone was observed a handful of times. The chain recombines TRBV27 with TRBJ1-6; weak D call: TRBD1 (5 bases). Per the germline V gene, CDR1 is MNHEY and CDR2 is SMNVEV (reference sequence). Between the trimmed V and J ends, which lost 9 bases and 5 bases, there was a span of 11 bases. The CDR3 is 13 residues long. In DNA, the CDR3 is TGTGCCAGTAGTGCAGGGAATAATTCACCCCTCCACTTT. Residues: CASSAGNNSPLHF.

The chain uses TRBV10-3 and TRBJ1-4; D possibly corresponds to TRBD1 (6 bases). CDR1 ENHRY and CDR2 SYGVKD come from the germline V gene. The CDR3 spans 16 residues. V lost 4 bases to trimming and J lost 3 bases, with 15 bases between them. CDR3 region: CAISGGGAPPNEKLFF. CDR3 DNA sequence: TGTGCCATCAGTGGAGGGGGGGCGCCGCCTAATGAAAAACTGTTTTTT.

The chain uses TRBV19 and TRBJ1-5, with a tentative D call TRBD1 (6 bases). CDR3 length equals 14 residues. Trimming cost V 6 bases and J 1 base, with 10 bases left between them. Germline values: CDR1 LNHDA, CDR2 SQIVND (reference sequence). CDR3 residues: CASSRDNSNQPQHF. The CDR3 coding sequence is TGTGCCAGTAGCCGGGACAACAGCAATCAGCCCCAGCATTTT.

This clone appeared once. The V gene is TRBV18, the J gene TRBJ2-1; 7 nucleotides match TRBD2. Germline values: CDR1 KGHSH, CDR2 LQKENI. There are 16 residues in the CDR3. V dropped 4 bases and J dropped 1; count of bases not matched to a gene: 7. The CDR3 region is CASSLVAGDSYNEQFF. The CDR3 DNA sequence: TGTGCCAGCTCACTTGTAGCGGGTGATTCCTACAATGAGCAGTTCTTC.

The chain joins TRBV6-5 to TRBJ2-2, with TRBD2 matching 7 bases. Trimming removed 6 bases from V and 6 bases from J; junction bases left unmatched: 4. CDR1 is MNHEY, CDR2 SVGAGI, per germline. The CDR3 is 13 amino acids. In DNA form, the CDR3 reads TGTGCCAGCAGCTGGGAGGGGTCCGGGGAGCTGTTTTTT. It translates to CASSWEGSGELFF.

V and J are TRBV6-4 and TRBJ1-2; 7 bases match TRBD1. The trim removed 7 bases at V and 0 bases at J, leaving 5 bases unmatched. This CDR3 has 14 residues. Germline lookup yields CDR1 MRHNA and CDR2 SNTAGT. The CDR3 protein is CASNRTGANYGYTF. The CDR3 coding sequence is TGTGCCAGCAACCGGACAGGAGCTAACTATGGCTACACCTTC.

This chain connects TRBV15 to TRBJ2-5; 7 nucleotides agree with TRBD1. V dropped 5 bases and J dropped 5; count of bases not matched to a gene: 11. CDR3 length equals 15 residues. Germline loops: CDR1 LNHNV, CDR2 YYDKDF (reference sequence). This CDR3 is CATSFSRARGETQYF. The CDR3 DNA reads TGTGCCACCAGCTTTTCAAGGGCCAGGGGGGAGACCCAGTACTTC.

This clone came up once. This chain uses TRBV7-3 with TRBJ2-1; TRBD2 aligns across 9 bases. The germline V gene encodes CDR1 SGHTA and CDR2 FQGTGA. The V segment lost 2 bases and the J segment 7 bases; nucleotides outside the gene matches: 15. The CDR3 consists of 18 residues. The CDR3 DNA reads as TGTGCCAGCAGCTTATATGGCGGGCGGGGGGGCATCATGAATGAGCAGTTCTTC. Residues: CASSLYGGRGGIMNEQFF. Together with reference TRBV7-3 and TRBJ2-1, the CDR3 gives the full variable domain: GAGVSQTPSNKVTEKGKYVELRCDPISGHTALYWYRQSLGQGPEFLIYFQGTGAADDSGLPNDRFFAVRPEGSVSTLKIQRTERGDSAVYLCASSLYGGRGGIMNEQFFGPGTRLTVL.

The chain uses TRBV27 and TRBJ2-7; D might be TRBD1 (5 bases). Per germline, CDR1 MNHEY and CDR2 SMNVEV (reference sequence). The CDR3 length is 16 residues. Trimming removed 3 bases from V and 0 bases from J, with 15 bases in between. CDR3 region: CASSLLTATNSYEQYF. The CDR3 DNA sequence: TGTGCCAGCAGTTTGTTGACAGCCACGAACTCCTACGAGCAGTACTTC.

This clone was seen a single time. This chain links TRBV6-5 with TRBJ1-4; D gene unclear. The CDR3 has 13 residues. Germline loops: CDR1 MNHEY, CDR2 SVGAGI. Trimming pared 5 bases from V and 3 bases from J, leaving 7 bases between. The CDR3 DNA is TGTGCCAGCAGTCCTAGGTCTAATGAAAAACTGTTTTTT. As protein: CASSPRSNEKLFF.

The CDR3 here is CASKPPIPGETQYF. CDR3 nucleotide sequence: TGTGCCAGCAAGCCCCCAATTCCGGGAGAGACCCAGTACTTC. The V and J genes are TRBV27 and TRBJ2-5; D is unclear. Trimming took 7 bases from V and 4 from J, leaving 16 bases between them. From germline, CDR1 is MNHEY and CDR2 SMNVEV (reference sequence). The CDR3 consists of 14 residues.

The chain carries TRBV6-6 and TRBJ2-2, with D tentatively TRBD1 (6 bases). V gave up 4 bases and J gave up 3 bases, with 12 bases separating them. The CDR3 is 15 residues long. The germline V gene encodes CDR1 MNHNY and CDR2 SVGAGI (reference sequence). The CDR3 loop reads CASSFLRTDTGELFF. The CDR3 nucleotides read TGTGCCAGCAGTTTCCTCAGGACAGACACCGGGGAGCTGTTTTTT.

The gene calls are TRBV30 and TRBJ2-1; no definite D call. CDR1 and CDR2 (germline): GTSNPN, SVGIG (reference sequence). V shed 3 bases and J shed 1 base, with 10 bases lying between them. This CDR3 region has 14 residues. CDR3 sequence (DNA): TGTGCCTGGAGGCTAGTTGGGTCCTACAATGAGCAGTTCTTC. It encodes CAWRLVGSYNEQFF.

The chain couples TRBV28 to TRBJ1-1, with TRBD1 matching over 8 bases. Trimming took 8 bases from V and 4 from J; bases not matched to a gene: 18. CDR3 length equals 17 residues. Germline V gene lookup returns CDR1 MDHEN and CDR2 SYDVKM. This CDR3 reads CASGSRLRDRIVTEAFF. DNA for the CDR3: TGTGCCAGCGGATCGAGACTTAGGGACAGGATTGTCACTGAAGCTTTCTTT.

The V gene is TRBV13, the J gene TRBJ1-2; weak D call: TRBD1 (5 bases). The germline V gene has CDR1 PRHDT and CDR2 FYEKMQ (reference sequence). V was trimmed by 5 bases and J by 7 bases, leaving 14 bases between them. The CDR3 contains 13 residues. The CDR3: CASSLQGAGGYTF. The CDR3 bases are TGTGCCAGCAGCCTCCAGGGAGCGGGTGGCTACACCTTC.

The chain employs TRBV6-1 and TRBJ1-1, with D perhaps matching TRBD1 (6 bases). Trimming took off 6 bases at V and 4 bases at J, with 18 bases between the two ends. This CDR3 has 15 amino acids. In germline, CDR1 is MNHNS, CDR2 SASEGT. CDR3 bases: TGTGCCAGCAGCACAAAATCAGGGGTGGGCACTGAAGCTTTCTTT. Its protein product is CASSTKSGVGTEAFF.

The chain links TRBV7-8 to TRBJ1-5, with 7 positions matching TRBD1. CDR3 length: 15 residues. The germline CDR1 and CDR2 sequences are SGHVS and FQNEAQ. J gave up 1 base and V 5 bases, and 5 bases lay outside the gene matches. The CDR3 DNA is TGTGCCAGCAGCCTTCTACAGGGGAGCAATCAGCCCCAGCATTTT. The encoded protein is CASSLLQGSNQPQHF.

The CDR3 coding sequence is TGTGCCAGCGACGCTACAGGCGACTCTGGAAACACCATATATTTT. As protein: CASDATGDSGNTIYF. The V and J genes are TRBV19 and TRBJ1-3, with D maybe TRBD1 (5 bases). There are 15 residues in the CDR3. With 9 bases removed from V and 0 bases from J, the gap between germline ends came to 15 bases. CDR1 is LNHDA and CDR2 is SQIVND in the germline V gene (reference sequence).